This T cell receptor beta chain was found in a study of cytomegalovirus exposure and HLA in healthy donors. The study, taken as a whole, reports: Associated with HLA alleles at 0.05 false discovery rate in a later analysis were about 17,000 TCR beta sequences.

J was trimmed by 5 bases and V by 3 bases; bases with no gene match: 14. Per the germline V gene, CDR1 is SGHRS and CDR2 is YFSETQ. This CDR3 contains 16 residues. This clone was seen more than once but under ten times. Its antigen is as yet unknown. Both 60 Vbeta primers and 13 Jbeta primers went into the PCR. Sequencing used immunoSEQ multiplex PCR; TCRdb keeps in-frame clones, though not all of them. The sample comprises over 100,000 clones, 77% of which are singletons, and approximately 4.2% rests with the top ten. Sequenced sample: PBMCs. The receptor was derived from a male donor in good health and CMV-seropositive. V usage is TRBV5-1 and J usage is TRBJ2-7, with 7 bases matching TRBD1. CDR3 protein: CASSSSTLWTGDEQYF. CDR3 sequence (DNA): TGCGCCAGCAGCTCCTCTACCTTATGGACAGGTGACGAGCAGTACTTC.